The present TCR beta chain was sequenced within a study of a mutant IDH1 vaccine in newly diagnosed glioma. The overall study: Visit V12 was scheduled at week 35 and visit V13 at week 47.

Clones were sequenced by immunoSEQ multiplex PCR, and TCRdb holds only the in-frame ones, with some missing. The sample lists more than 60,000 clones; 65% to 75% were seen once. Details on this clone: Its antigen is not identified.

V lost 7 bases, J lost 4 bases, and 17 bases lay in between. CDR1 is LNHDA, CDR2 SQIVND, per germline (reference sequence). The CDR3 runs to 15 residues. The sample's time point: week 35, safety follow-up. Vaccine doses each comprised 300 ug of mutant IDH1 20-mer peptide, with topical imiquimod. The chain joins TRBV19 to TRBJ1-3; D possibly corresponds to TRBD1 (6 bases). The specimen was PBMCs, collected from a glioma patient whose treatment included an IDH1 peptide vaccine. The receptor comes from a man between 50 and 59 years old with glioma. The CDR3 here is CASTPGGGGGNTIYF. DNA of the CDR3: TGTGCCAGTACCCCCGGCGGGGGGGGCGGAAACACCATATATTTT.